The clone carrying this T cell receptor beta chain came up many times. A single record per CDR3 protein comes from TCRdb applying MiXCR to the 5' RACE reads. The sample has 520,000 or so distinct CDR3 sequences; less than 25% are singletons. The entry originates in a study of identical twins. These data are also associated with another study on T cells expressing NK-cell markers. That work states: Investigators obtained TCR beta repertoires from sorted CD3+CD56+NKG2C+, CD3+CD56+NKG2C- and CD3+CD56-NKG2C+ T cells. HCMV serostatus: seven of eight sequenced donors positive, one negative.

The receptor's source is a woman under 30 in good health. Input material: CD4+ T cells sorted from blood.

CDR3 DNA sequence: TGTGCCAGCAGCCAAGACGACAGGGGTCCTGAAGCTTTCTTT. Translating it yields CASSQDDRGPEAFF. The chain combines TRBV3-1 with TRBJ1-1, with 8 bases that match TRBD1. CDR3 length: 14 amino acids. The V gene end was trimmed by 0 bases and the J gene end by 6 bases; junction bases not matched to a gene: 3. The germline CDR1 and CDR2 sequences are LGHDT and YNNKEL (reference sequence).